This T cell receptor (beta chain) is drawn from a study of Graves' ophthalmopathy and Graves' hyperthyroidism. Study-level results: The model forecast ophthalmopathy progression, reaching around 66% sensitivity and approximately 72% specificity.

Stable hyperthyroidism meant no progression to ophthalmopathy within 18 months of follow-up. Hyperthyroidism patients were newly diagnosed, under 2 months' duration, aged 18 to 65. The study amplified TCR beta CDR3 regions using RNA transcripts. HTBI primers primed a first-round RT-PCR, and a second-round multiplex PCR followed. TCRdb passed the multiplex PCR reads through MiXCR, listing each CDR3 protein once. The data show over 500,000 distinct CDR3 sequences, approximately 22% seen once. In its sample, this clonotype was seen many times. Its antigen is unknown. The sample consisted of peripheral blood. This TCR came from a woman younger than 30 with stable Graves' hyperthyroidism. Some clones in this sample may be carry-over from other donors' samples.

The CDR3 nucleotides are TGTGCCAGCAGTTTGTTTTCTGCGGCTGAAGCTTTCTTT. This codes for CASSLFSAAEAFF. The chain carries TRBV12-3 or TRBV12-4 and TRBJ1-1; D unresolved. Trimming stripped 3 bases from V and 6 bases from J, with 11 bases between. The CDR3 is 13 amino acids.